The 27 T cell receptor beta chains below were found in one sample sequenced in a study of blood T cells in healthy people across ages. It was with a sample-barcoded 5' primer and a J-beta primer mix that a second PCR of roughly 6 to 11 cycles was run. Each CDR3 protein is one row after TCRdb ran MiXCR on the 5' RACE reads. Of about 760,000 distinct CDR3 sequences in the sample, around three fifths were seen once. Sequencing was performed on blood. The source of these receptors is a man aged 35-49 years in good health.

The chain is built from TRBV6-6 and TRBJ2-7; 12 bases map to TRBD2. Germline lookup yields CDR1 MNHNY and CDR2 SVGAGI (reference sequence). The J segment lost 5 bases and the V segment lost 5 bases, leaving 7 bases of the junction unmatched. There are 15 residues in the CDR3. The CDR3 loop is CASSLLAGGRNEQYF. CDR3 bases: TGTGCCAGCAGTCTTCTAGCGGGGGGGCGAAACGAGCAGTACTTC.

V is TRBV7-2 and J is TRBJ1-2; D unresolved. The CDR3 is 12 amino acids. Germline-derived CDR1 and CDR2 are SGHTA and FQGNSA. The V end lost 5 bases, the J end lost 8 bases, and 12 bases lay between the germline ends. CDR3 sequence reads: CASSPRTTGYTF. In nucleotides, the CDR3 is TGTGCCAGCAGCCCCCGGACCACGGGCTACACCTTC. Full variable domain (outside the CDR3, taken from reference TRBV7-2 and TRBJ1-2): GAGVSQSPSNKVTEKGKDVELRCDPISGHTALYWYRQSLGQGLEFLIYFQGNSAPDKSGLPSDRFSAERTGGSVSTLTIQRTQQEDSAVYLCASSPRTTGYTFGSGTRLTVV.

V and J are TRBV7-9 and TRBJ2-7, with unresolved D. The length of the CDR3 is 12 residues. From germline, CDR1 is SEHNR and CDR2 FQNEAQ (reference sequence). V gave up 5 bases and J gave up 1 base, with 6 bases separating them. The chain's CDR3 is CASSAQSYEQYF. The DNA for the CDR3 is TGTGCCAGCAGCGCGCAATCCTACGAGCAGTACTTC.

The chain joins TRBV7-2 to TRBJ1-2, with 7 bases matching TRBD1. Trimming at V came to 5 bases and at J to 4 bases, leaving 13 bases not matched to a gene. Germline lookup yields CDR1 SGHTA and CDR2 FQGNSA. The CDR3 consists of 16 residues. CDR3 residues: CASSTGIGGVGYGYTF. The CDR3 coding sequence is TGTGCCAGCAGCACAGGTATAGGGGGCGTCGGCTATGGCTACACCTTC.

The rearrangement uses TRBV5-1 and TRBJ1-6; TRBD1 matches at 10 bases. This CDR3 has 17 residues. Trimming cost V 0 bases and J 10 bases; bases outside gene matches: 10. Germline CDR1 is SGHRS and CDR2 is YFSETQ. Here the CDR3 reads CASSLAGFGQGGSPLHF. In DNA, the CDR3 is TGCGCCAGCAGCTTGGCCGGATTCGGACAGGGGGGATCACCCCTCCACTTT.

The chain joins TRBV20-1 to TRBJ1-2, with D perhaps matching TRBD1 (6 bases). The ends were cut back, 1 base at V and 5 bases at J, with 23 bases in the middle. The CDR3 contains 17 residues. Germline CDR1 DFQATT, CDR2 SNEGSKA (reference sequence). As DNA, the CDR3 is TGCAGTGCTAGAGTCTATTCCTCGGGGGCTCATTTTTATGGCTACACCTTC. Translating gives CSARVYSSGAHFYGYTF.

This clonotype was recorded only once. The chain links TRBV29-1 to TRBJ1-5; perhaps TRBD1 as D (5 bases). The CDR3 runs to 12 residues. Germline CDR1 is SQVTM and CDR2 is ANQGSEA. V shed 4 bases and J shed 4 bases, with 8 bases lying between them. CDR3 sequence (DNA): TGCAGCGTTGGACAGACTAATCAGCCCCAGCATTTT. Its translation is CSVGQTNQPQHF. The complete variable domain, with remaining parts taken from reference TRBV29-1 and TRBJ1-5, reads SAVISQKPSRDICQRGTSLTIQCQVDSQVTMMFWYRQQPGQSLTLIATANQGSEATYESGFVIDKFPISRPNLTFSTLTVSNMSPEDSSIYLCSVGQTNQPQHFGDGTRLSIL.

This clonotype was seen at least ten times. The rearrangement links TRBV7-9 to TRBJ2-5; D uncertain. With 1 base removed from V and 5 bases from J, the gap between germline ends came to 5 bases. Germline CDR1 and CDR2: SEHNR and FQNEAQ (reference sequence). The CDR3 totals 12 residues. The CDR3 DNA reads as TGTGCCAGCAGCTTAGTGGGGGAGACCCAGTACTTC. Encoded protein: CASSLVGETQYF. Supplemented by reference TRBV7-9 and TRBJ2-5, the full variable domain reads DTGVSQNPRHKITKRGQNVTFRCDPISEHNRLYWYRQTLGQGPEFLTYFQNEAQLEKSRLLSDRFSAERPKGSFSTLEIQRTEQGDSAMYLCASSLVGETQYFGPGTRLLVL.

The V gene is TRBV7-2, the J gene TRBJ1-4; TRBD1 is a possible D gene (6 bases). Trimming shortened V by 5 bases and J by 4 bases, and 11 bases separated the two germline ends. The CDR3 is 14 residues long. The germline V gene has CDR1 SGHTA and CDR2 FQGNSA. CDR3 region: CASSLDRNNEKLFF. CDR3 bases: TGTGCCAGCAGCCTAGACAGGAATAATGAAAAACTGTTTTTT.

This rearrangement joins TRBV5-6 to TRBJ1-5; TRBD1 matches at 10 bases. V shed 4 bases, J shed 7 bases, and the junction held 5 bases outside the gene matches. This CDR3 has 14 amino acids. Germline V gene sequence: CDR1 SGHDT, CDR2 YYEEEE. The CDR3: CASSAGTGEQPQHF. CDR3 nucleotides: TGTGCCAGCAGCGCCGGGACAGGGGAACAGCCCCAGCATTTT.

The table lists this clonotype with a count of one. The J gene is TRBJ2-7, the V gene TRBV5-1; 9 bases fit TRBD1. The trim removed 1 base at V and 6 bases at J, leaving 20 bases unmatched. Per germline, CDR1 SGHRS and CDR2 YFSETQ. This CDR3 contains 19 residues. Here the CDR3 reads CASSLTLTTHRGRNVEQYF. The CDR3 bases are TGCGCCAGCAGCTTGACCCTGACAACGCACAGGGGGCGAAATGTCGAGCAGTACTTC.

V usage is TRBV11-3 and J usage is TRBJ1-6; possible D gene TRBD1, 5 bases. Germline CDR1 is SGHNT and CDR2 is YENEEA. The length of the CDR3 is 15 residues. V lost 3 bases and J lost 7, with 13 bases in between. CDR3 protein: CASSFQGRGNSPLHF. The CDR3 nucleotides read TGTGCCAGCAGCTTCCAAGGTCGGGGGAATTCACCCCTCCACTTT.

This sequence joins TRBV5-8 and TRBJ2-1, with no clear D. CDR3 length: 13 residues. Germline V gene data show CDR1 as SGHTS and CDR2 as YDEGEE. Trimming left V 8 bases short and J 6 bases short, with 15 bases between. The CDR3 DNA reads as TGTGCCAGTCAAAGCTTGTGGCTCAATGAGCAGTTCTTC. Its protein product is CASQSLWLNEQFF.

The rearrangement uses TRBV7-2 and TRBJ1-6; D uncertain. This CDR3 is built from 15 residues. The V end lost 5 bases, the J end lost 9 bases, and 17 bases lay between the germline ends. In germline, CDR1 is SGHTA, CDR2 FQGNSA. In nucleotides, the CDR3 is TGTGCCAGCAGCCCCCGCACTGGGATCGGTTCACCCCTCCACTTT. This translates into CASSPRTGIGSPLHF.

This clonotype has ten or more counts. CDR3 nucleotides: TGTGCCAGCAGCTTTGGGCTAGCGGGAACTATGAGCTCCTACGAGCAGTACTTC. Translation gives CASSFGLAGTMSSYEQYF. This chain uses TRBV7-6 with TRBJ2-7; 9 nucleotides agree with TRBD2. Germline trimming cut 3 bases from V and 0 bases from J; bases unmatched to any gene: 12. Germline V gene lookup returns CDR1 SGHVS and CDR2 FNYEAQ. The CDR3 has 18 residues.

J is TRBJ2-7 and V is TRBV15; TRBD2 is a possible D gene (6 bases). This CDR3 comprises 15 residues. The ends were cut back, 1 base at V and 3 bases at J, with 13 bases in the middle. The germline V gene has CDR1 LNHNV and CDR2 YYDKDF (reference sequence). CDR3 sequence: CATSRGLGGVYEQYF. The CDR3 DNA reads TGTGCCACCAGCAGAGGGTTGGGGGGAGTCTACGAGCAGTACTTC.

The chain employs TRBV14 and TRBJ2-7, with TRBD1 matching over 8 bases. CDR3 length: 15 residues. Trimming removed 1 base from V and 9 bases from J; junction bases left unmatched: 11. Germline CDR1 reads SGHDN; CDR2 reads FVKESK. CDR3 amino acids: CASSQAYRGNGVQYF. Here the CDR3 DNA reads TGTGCCAGCAGCCAAGCATACAGGGGGAATGGGGTGCAGTACTTC.

This chain connects TRBV5-1 to TRBJ2-7, with D unresolved. The V end lost 1 base, the J end lost 2 bases, and 10 bases lay between the germline ends. Per germline, CDR1 SGHRS and CDR2 YFSETQ. The CDR3 loop spans 14 amino acids. CDR3 DNA: TGCGCCAGCAGCTTGCGAACGCAGACCTACGAGCAGTACTTC. Residues: CASSLRTQTYEQYF.

This sequence joins TRBV2 and TRBJ2-6; 7 positions agree with TRBD2. The germline V gene has CDR1 SNHLY and CDR2 FYNNEI. CDR3 length: 20 residues. V lost 5 bases and J lost 0; bases outside the gene matches: 16. The CDR3 DNA sequence: TGTGCCAGCAGTCCCGGGCTGGGTACGGGAGGCCGCTCTGGGGCCAACGTCCTGACTTTC. Protein sequence: CASSPGLGTGGRSGANVLTF.

The V and J genes are TRBV10-3 and TRBJ2-1; 9 bases fit TRBD2. With V trimmed by 3 bases and J by 8 bases, 11 bases remained unmatched. Germline V CDR1 and CDR2: ENHRY, SYGVKD. The CDR3 has 16 amino acids. The DNA of the CDR3 is TGTGCCATCAGTGACATGCCCGGGCGGGGGGGTGATGAGCAGTTCTTC. This sequence encodes CAISDMPGRGGDEQFF.

This clonotype is a singleton in its sample. The rearrangement links TRBV11-2 to TRBJ2-2; D unclear. The CDR3 has 14 residues. The ends were cut back, 7 bases at V and 5 bases at J, with 14 bases in the middle. In germline, CDR1 is SGHAT, CDR2 FQNNGV. The CDR3 DNA sequence: TGTGCCAGCAATTTAGGGTATGCGACCGGGGAGCTGTTTTTT. Amino acid sequence: CASNLGYATGELFF.

V is TRBV20-1 and J is TRBJ2-5; weak D call: TRBD2 (6 bases). The CDR3 runs to 16 residues. Deletions cut 3 bases from V and 5 bases from J, with 22 bases between. Germline values: CDR1 DFQATT, CDR2 SNEGSKA (reference sequence). The CDR3 DNA sequence: TGCAGTGCTAGTCCCCCCTTAGCGGCCGTACAGGAGACCCAGTACTTC. Its protein is CSASPPLAAVQETQYF.

In its sample, this clonotype was seen a few times. V gene TRBV5-5 combines with J gene TRBJ2-4; TRBD2 agrees at 9 bases. Germline V CDR1 and CDR2: SGHKS, YYEKEE (reference sequence). J gave up 1 base and V 1 base, and 15 bases lay outside the gene matches. This CDR3 region has 20 residues. CDR3 nucleotide sequence: TGTGCCAGCAGCTTGCTTCCGGCTAGCGGGATAATGGCGGCCAAAAACATTCAGTACTTC. Translated, it gives CASSLLPASGIMAAKNIQYF.

The J gene is TRBJ1-5, the V gene TRBV28; D is undetermined. CDR1 is MDHEN, CDR2 SYDVKM, per germline. There are 14 residues in the CDR3. The V end lost 6 bases, the J end lost 3 bases, and 12 bases lay between the germline ends. CDR3 residues: CASRSGQVNQPQHF. The CDR3 DNA sequence: TGTGCCAGCAGATCCGGGCAGGTCAATCAGCCCCAGCATTTT.

CDR3: CANMYLDSTDTQYF. Here the CDR3 DNA reads TGTGCCAACATGTACCTGGATAGCACAGATACGCAGTATTTT. The V and J genes are TRBV28 and TRBJ2-3; D is unresolved. V lost 10 bases to trimming and J lost 0 bases, with 14 bases between them. The CDR3 runs to 14 residues. Germline V lookup: CDR1 MDHEN, CDR2 SYDVKM.

This chain uses TRBV29-1 with TRBJ2-5; D gene uncertain. Trimming removed 5 bases at V and 5 bases at J, with 15 bases between. From germline, CDR1 is SQVTM and CDR2 ANQGSEA. This CDR3 contains 13 residues. Here the CDR3 DNA reads TGCAGCGTTCAATTCATAGTTCGTGAGACCCAGTACTTC. This encodes CSVQFIVRETQYF.

The rearrangement links TRBV20-1 to TRBJ2-5, with 9 bases that match TRBD2. V was pared by 2 bases and J by 2 bases, with 3 bases of the junction left unmatched. The CDR3 spans 14 residues. CDR1 DFQATT and CDR2 SNEGSKA come from the germline V gene (reference sequence). The CDR3 sequence: CSARTAGGQETQYF. CDR3 DNA sequence: TGCAGTGCTAGAACTGCGGGGGGGCAAGAGACCCAGTACTTC.